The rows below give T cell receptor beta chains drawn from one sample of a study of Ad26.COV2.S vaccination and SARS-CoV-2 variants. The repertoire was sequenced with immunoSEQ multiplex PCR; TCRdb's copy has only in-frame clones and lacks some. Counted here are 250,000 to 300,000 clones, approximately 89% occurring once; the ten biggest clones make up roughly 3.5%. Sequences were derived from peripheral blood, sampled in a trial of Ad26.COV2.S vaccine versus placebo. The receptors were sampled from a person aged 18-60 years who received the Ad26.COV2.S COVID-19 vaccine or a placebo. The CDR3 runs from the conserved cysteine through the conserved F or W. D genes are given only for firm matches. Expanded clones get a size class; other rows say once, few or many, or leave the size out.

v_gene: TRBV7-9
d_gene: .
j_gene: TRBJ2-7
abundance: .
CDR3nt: TGTGCCAGCAGCCAAGGAGGGGGGCTGGGTGAGCAGTACTTC
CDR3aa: CASSQGGGLGEQYF

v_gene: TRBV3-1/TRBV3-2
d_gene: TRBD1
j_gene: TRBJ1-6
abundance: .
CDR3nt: TGTGCCAGCAGCCCCCAGGAGGGACAGGGGCATTCTGATTCACCCCTCCACTTT
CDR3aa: CASSPQEGQGHSDSPLHF

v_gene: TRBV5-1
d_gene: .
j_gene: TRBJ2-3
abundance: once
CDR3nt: TGCGCCAGCACTATATTTCTAGCGACAGATACGCAGTATTTT
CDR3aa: CASTIFLATDTQYF

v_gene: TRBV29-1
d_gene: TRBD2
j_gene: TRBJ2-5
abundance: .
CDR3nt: TGCAGCGCCCCGGGACTAGCGGGAGTAGAGACCCAGTACTTC
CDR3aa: CSAPGLAGVETQYF

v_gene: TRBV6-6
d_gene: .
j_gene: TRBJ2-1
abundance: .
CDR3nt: TGTGCCAGCAGTTATGGAGGGATCTACAATGAGCAGTTCTTC
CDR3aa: CASSYGGIYNEQFF

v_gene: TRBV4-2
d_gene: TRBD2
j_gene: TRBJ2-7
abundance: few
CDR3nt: TGTGCCAGCAGCCAAATGGGTGAACTAGCGGTGTACGAGCAGTACTTC
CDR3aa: CASSQMGELAVYEQYF

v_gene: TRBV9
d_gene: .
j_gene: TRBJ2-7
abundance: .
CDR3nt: TGTGCCAGCAGCGTAGGATGGGGGGGCTCAGCCTACGAGCAGTACTTC
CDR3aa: CASSVGWGGSAYEQYF

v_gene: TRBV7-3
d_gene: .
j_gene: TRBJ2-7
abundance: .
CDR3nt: TGTGCCAGCAGCTTAACCGAGATCCCCAGCCTCTACGAGCAGTACTTC
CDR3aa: CASSLTEIPSLYEQYF

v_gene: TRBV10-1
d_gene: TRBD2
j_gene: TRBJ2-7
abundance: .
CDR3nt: TGCGCCAGCAGTGAGTCAACTAGCGTTAACTACGAGCAGTACTTC
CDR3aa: CASSESTSVNYEQYF

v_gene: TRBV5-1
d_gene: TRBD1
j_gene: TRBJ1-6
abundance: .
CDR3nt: TGCGCCAGCAGCCCTCGGACAGGCGCGAATTCACCCCTCCACTTT
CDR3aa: CASSPRTGANSPLHF

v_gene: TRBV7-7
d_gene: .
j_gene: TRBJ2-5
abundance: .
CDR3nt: TGTGCCAGCAGCGTTGGGATTAGCCAAGAGACCCAGTACTTC
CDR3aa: CASSVGISQETQYF

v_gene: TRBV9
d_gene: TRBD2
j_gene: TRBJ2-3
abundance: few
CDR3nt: TGTGCCAGCAGCGCTAGCGGGGGGGCCGTTGGCACAGATACGCAGTATTTT
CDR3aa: CASSASGGAVGTDTQYF

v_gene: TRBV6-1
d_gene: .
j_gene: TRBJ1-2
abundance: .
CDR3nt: TGTGCCAGCAGTGAAGGCGGCAGGGGAAACTATGGCTACACCTTC
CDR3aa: CASSEGGRGNYGYTF

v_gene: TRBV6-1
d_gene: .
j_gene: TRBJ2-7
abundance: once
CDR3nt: TGTGCCAGCAGTGAAGAGGGTAGTAGGGAGCAGTACTTC
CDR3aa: CASSEEGSREQYF

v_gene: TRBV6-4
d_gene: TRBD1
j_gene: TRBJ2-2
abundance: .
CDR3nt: TGTGCCAGCAGTGAAACAGGGGAGAACACCGGGGAGCTGTTTTTT
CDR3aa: CASSETGENTGELFF

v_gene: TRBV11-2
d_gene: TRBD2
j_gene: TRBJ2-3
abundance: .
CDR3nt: TGTGCCAGCAGCTTAGCCCGGACTAGTGTTACGCAGTATTTT
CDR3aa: CASSLARTSVTQYF

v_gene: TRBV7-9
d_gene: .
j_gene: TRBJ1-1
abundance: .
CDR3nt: TGTGCCAGCAGCCTAGTAGGGGCGGGCACTGAAGCTTTCTTT
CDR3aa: CASSLVGAGTEAFF

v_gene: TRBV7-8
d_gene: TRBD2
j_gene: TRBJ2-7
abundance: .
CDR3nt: TGTGCCAGCAGCTTCCCACGGACTAGCGGGAGTATCAACGAGCAGTACTTC
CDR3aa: CASSFPRTSGSINEQYF

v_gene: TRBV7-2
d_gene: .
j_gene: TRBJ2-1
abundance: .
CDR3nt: TGTGCCAGCCTTGACAGGAGCTCCAATGAGCAGTTCTTC
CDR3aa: CASLDRSSNEQFF

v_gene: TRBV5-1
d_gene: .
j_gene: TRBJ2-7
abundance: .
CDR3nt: TGCGCCAGCAGCTTGGCCGGGTACCGGGAGAACTCCTACGAGCAGTACTTC
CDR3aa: CASSLAGYRENSYEQYF

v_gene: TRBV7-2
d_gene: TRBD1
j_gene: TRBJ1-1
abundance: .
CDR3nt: TGTGCCACTCGGGACAGCAGGAACACTGAAGCTTTCTTT
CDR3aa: CATRDSRNTEAFF

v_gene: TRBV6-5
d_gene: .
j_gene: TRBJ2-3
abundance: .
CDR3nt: TGTGCCAGCAGTTCGAGCACAGATACGCAGTATTTT
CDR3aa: CASSSSTDTQYF

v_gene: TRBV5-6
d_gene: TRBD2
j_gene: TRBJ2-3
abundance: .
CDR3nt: TGTGCCAGCAGCTTGGCACTAGCGGGAACAGATACGCAGTATTTT
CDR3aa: CASSLALAGTDTQYF

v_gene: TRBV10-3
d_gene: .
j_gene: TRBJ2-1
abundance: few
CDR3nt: TGTGCCATCAGTGATTCACGTCGGGGGAGAGGGTCCTACAATGAGCAGTTCTTC
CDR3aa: CAISDSRRGRGSYNEQFF

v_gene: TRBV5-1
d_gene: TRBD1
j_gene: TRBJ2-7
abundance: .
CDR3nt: TGCGCCAGCAGCTTGGGGACAGGTCGCGAGCAGTACTTC
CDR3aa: CASSLGTGREQYF

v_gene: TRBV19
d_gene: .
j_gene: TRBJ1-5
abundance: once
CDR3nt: TGTGCCAGTAGTATTAGGGACATTAATCAGCCCCAGCATTTT
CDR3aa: CASSIRDINQPQHF

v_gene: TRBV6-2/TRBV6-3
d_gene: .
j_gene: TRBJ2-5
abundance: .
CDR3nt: TGTGCCAGCAGCGGCCTCAAACAAGAGACCCAGTACTTC
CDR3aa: CASSGLKQETQYF

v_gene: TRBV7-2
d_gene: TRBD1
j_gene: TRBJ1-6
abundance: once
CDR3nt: TGTGCCAGCAGCTTAGCAGGCTTAAGTATGACAGGGGTTTATTCACCCCTCCACTTT
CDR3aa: CASSLAGLSMTGVYSPLHF

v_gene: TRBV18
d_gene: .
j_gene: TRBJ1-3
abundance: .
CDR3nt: TGTGCCAGCTCACCACAGGGACCCTCTGGAAACACCATATATTTT
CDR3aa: CASSPQGPSGNTIYF

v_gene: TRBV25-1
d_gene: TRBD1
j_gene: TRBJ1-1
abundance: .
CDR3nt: TGTGCCAGCGGACAGGGAAGAACTGAAGCTTTCTTT
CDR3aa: CASGQGRTEAFF

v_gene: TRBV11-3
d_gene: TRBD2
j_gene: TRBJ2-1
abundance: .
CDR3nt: TGTGCCAGCAGCTTGATTGCTAGCGGGCAGTCAAGTGAGCAGTTCTTC
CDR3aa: CASSLIASGQSSEQFF

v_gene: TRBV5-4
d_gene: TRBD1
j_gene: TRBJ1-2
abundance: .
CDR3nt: TGTGCCAGCAGCCCCGGGCAGGGGGCGTTTGGCTACACCTTC
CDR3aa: CASSPGQGAFGYTF

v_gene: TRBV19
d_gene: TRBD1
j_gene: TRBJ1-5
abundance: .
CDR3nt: TGTGCCAGTAGTGACGGACAGGGGTTTCTTAGCAATCAGCCCCAGCATTTT
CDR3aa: CASSDGQGFLSNQPQHF

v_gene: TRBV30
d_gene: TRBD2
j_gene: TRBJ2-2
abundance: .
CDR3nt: TGTGCCTGGACCCTCGGGGGGGCGGGCACCGGGGAGCTGTTTTTT
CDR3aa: CAWTLGGAGTGELFF

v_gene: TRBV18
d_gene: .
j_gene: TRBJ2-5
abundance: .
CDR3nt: TGTGCCAGCTCACCGGGTGAAGAGACCCAGTACTTC
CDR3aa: CASSPGEETQYF

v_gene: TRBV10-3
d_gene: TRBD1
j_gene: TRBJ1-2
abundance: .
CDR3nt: TGTGCCACCCGACAGGGGGCGCCGGAAACCTATGGCTACACCTTC
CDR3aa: CATRQGAPETYGYTF

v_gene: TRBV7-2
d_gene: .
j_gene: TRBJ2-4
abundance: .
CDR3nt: TGTGCCAGCAGCCCACCCAGGATAGCGGCCAAAAACATTCAGTACTTC
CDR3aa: CASSPPRIAAKNIQYF

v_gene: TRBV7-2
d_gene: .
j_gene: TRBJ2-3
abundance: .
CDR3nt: TGTGCCAGCAGTCCTACGGGGGGCACAGATACGCAGTATTTT
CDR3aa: CASSPTGGTDTQYF

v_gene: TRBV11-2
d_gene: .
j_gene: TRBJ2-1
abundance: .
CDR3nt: TGTGCCAGCAGCTTGAAAGGCAATGAGCAGTTCTTC
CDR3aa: CASSLKGNEQFF